The 9 T cell receptor beta chains below were found in one sample sequenced in a study of T cell responses to AZD1222 COVID-19 vaccine. Method: immunoSEQ multiplex PCR; TCRdb's copy keeps in-frame clones and lacks some. The sample includes some 100,000 clones, roughly 90% of them seen just once. The input for sequencing was peripheral blood, taken 28 days after the second AZD1222 dose. The receptors were sampled from an adult who received the AZD1222 COVID-19 vaccine.

This chain joins TRBV6-6 and TRBJ1-4; D call uncertain. The V and J ends lost 6 bases and 7 bases respectively, with 12 bases between them. CDR1 is MNHNY and CDR2 is SVGAGI in the germline V gene (reference sequence). The CDR3 contains 13 residues. DNA for the CDR3: TGTGCCAGCAGCCCGAAATCTGGTGAAAAACTGTTTTTT. As protein: CASSPKSGEKLFF.

The genes are TRBV30 and TRBJ1-6; a weak D match, TRBD1 (5 bases). The CDR3 has 13 amino acids. The germline V gene encodes CDR1 GTSNPN and CDR2 SVGIG (reference sequence). As DNA, the CDR3 is TGTGCTGTCACCGTAGGGACCGCCTCACCCCTCCACTTT. Its translation is CAVTVGTASPLHF.

This clone was found a few times. V gene TRBV29-1 combines with J gene TRBJ2-7, with a weak D call TRBD2 (5 bases). The V gene lost 3 bases and the J gene lost 4 bases, with 7 bases spanning the gap. The V gene's germline CDR1 is SQVTM and CDR2 ANQGSEA. The CDR3 is made up of 11 amino acids. The CDR3 protein is CSVDEGYEQYF. The DNA of the CDR3 is TGCAGCGTTGATGAGGGATACGAGCAGTACTTC.

This sequence joins TRBV7-2 and TRBJ1-2; no clear D. CDR1 is SGHTA and CDR2 is FQGNSA in the germline V gene. The CDR3 extends over 14 amino acids. V lost 1 base and J lost 4, with 10 bases in between. This chain's CDR3 is CASSLVPGFYGYTF. In DNA form, the CDR3 reads TGTGCCAGCAGCTTAGTCCCGGGGTTCTATGGCTACACCTTC.

The chain is built from TRBV2 and TRBJ1-1, with 7 nucleotides matching TRBD1. The CDR3 totals 17 residues. The ends lost 7 bases at V and 0 bases at J; junction bases unmatched: 14. Germline CDR1 SNHLY, CDR2 FYNNEI. This CDR3 is CASTGGRGQYMNTEAFF. The CDR3 bases are TGTGCCAGCACGGGTGGGCGGGGACAGTACATGAACACTGAAGCTTTCTTT.

The table lists this clone with a count of one. The rearrangement joins TRBV3-1 (or the pseudogene TRBV3-2) to TRBJ2-1; 7 bases are a match to TRBD2. The junction had 7 bases not matched to a gene; V was cut back by 0 bases and J by 2 bases. The CDR3 is 17 amino acids. CDR1 is LGHDT, CDR2 YNNKEL, per germline (reference sequence). In nucleotides, the CDR3 is TGTGCCAGCAGCCAAGATTTCACAGCGGGGCCCTACAATGAGCAGTTCTTC. It is translated as CASSQDFTAGPYNEQFF.

The DNA for the CDR3 is TGTGCCAGTACCCTCCAGGGGGGGGTTGGCAATCAGCCCCAGCATTTT. Its protein product is CASTLQGGVGNQPQHF. This chain connects TRBV19 to TRBJ1-5, with 7 bases matching TRBD1. Trimming removed 7 bases from V and 2 bases from J; junction bases left unmatched: 11. Per germline, CDR1 LNHDA and CDR2 SQIVND (reference sequence). The CDR3 sequence is 16 residues long. The whole variable domain, filled in from reference TRBV19 and TRBJ1-5, reads DGGITQSPKYLFRKEGQNVTLSCEQNLNHDAMYWYRQDPGQGLRLIYYSQIVNDFQKGDIAEGYSVSREKKESFPLTVTSAQKNPTAFYLCASTLQGGVGNQPQHFGDGTRLSIL.

V gene TRBV3-1 (or the pseudogene TRBV3-2) combines with J gene TRBJ2-1; possible D gene TRBD1, 6 bases. Germline V gene sequence: CDR1 LGHDT, CDR2 YNNKEL (reference sequence). The CDR3 extends over 15 amino acids. Deletions cut 0 bases from V and 4 bases from J, with 10 bases between. As DNA, the CDR3 is TGTGCCAGCAGCCAAGACGTTGGACAGTACAATGAGCAGTTCTTC. This codes for CASSQDVGQYNEQFF.

This sequence joins TRBV19 and TRBJ1-6; TRBD1 aligns across 7 bases. Germline lookup yields CDR1 LNHDA and CDR2 SQIVND (reference sequence). The J segment lost 6 bases and the V segment lost 3 bases, leaving 2 bases of the junction unmatched. The CDR3 sequence is 14 residues long. The CDR3 nucleotides read TGTGCCAGTAGTATCACAGGGGTTAATTCACCCCTCCACTTT. Protein sequence: CASSITGVNSPLHF. Filled out from reference TRBV19 and TRBJ1-6, the complete variable domain reads DGGITQSPKYLFRKEGQNVTLSCEQNLNHDAMYWYRQDPGQGLRLIYYSQIVNDFQKGDIAEGYSVSREKKESFPLTVTSAQKNPTAFYLCASSITGVNSPLHFGNGTRLTVT.